The sample holds a few counts of the clone carrying this TCR beta chain. Its antigen is not known. This record belongs to a study of human T cells and chemical hapten exposure. Study context: Small volume differences among pooled libraries mainly caused per-sample TCR yield variation. Overall study findings and caveats: No shift was seen in TCRs above 1 in 1000 frequency with DPC sensitization.

TCRdb fed the RACE reads into MiXCR, producing one record per CDR3 protein. The sample has fewer than 85,000 distinct CDR3 sequences, about 9% seen once. Time point denoted: healthy volunteer bleed at 6 weeks. Before extraction, the whole blood was not fractionated, and total RNA was taken from it. CDR1 is MNHEY, CDR2 SMNVEV, per germline (reference sequence). The CDR3 length is 12 residues. The V end lost 2 bases, the J end lost 9 bases, and 5 bases lay between the germline ends. Sequencing was done on a sample of whole blood. The receptor's source is a male donor in good health. Some clones in this sample may be carry-over from other donors' samples. The gene calls are TRBV27 and TRBJ1-6; D gene unclear. CDR3 protein: CASSLIGSPLHF. Written as DNA, the CDR3 is TGTGCCAGCAGTTTAATAGGTTCACCCCTCCACTTT.